A single TCR beta chain is shown here with its context. This CDR3 region has 15 residues. V was trimmed by 6 bases and J by 7 bases, leaving 18 bases between them. The germline V gene has CDR1 MDHEN and CDR2 SYDVKM. In the study's own analysis: From reference gene primer amplification, estimates of nucleated cell counts were derived. TCRdb's copy holds only in-frame clones and misses some; the assay was immunoSEQ multiplex PCR. The V and J calls and clone size are taken from that table; D and trimming were inferred from the DNA. The data show about 140,000 clones, with more than 60% seen just once and less than 2% held by the top ten. The source of the sample is a study of blood T cell repertoires in COVID-19. On the study more broadly: Acute and convalescent COVID-19 samples came from the United States, Italy and Spain. T cells, B-cell-depleted T cells, or PBMCs provided the cDNA or gDNA that served as material.

The sequenced sample was peripheral blood. This chain connects TRBV28 to TRBJ1-4; no clear D gene. This TCR was sampled from a woman aged 60 to 75 with acute or convalescent COVID-19. CDR3 amino acids: CASRSSRKRGEKLFF. CDR3 nucleotides: TGTGCCAGCAGGTCGTCCCGAAAACGAGGTGAAAAACTGTTTTTT.